Below are 21 T cell receptor beta chains sequenced from a single sample in a study of control samples from healthy donors and cancer patients (dated by TCRdb to between 2020 and 2021). The method was the immunoSEQ multiplex PCR assay. What TCRdb holds here is the immuneACCESS table cut down to in-frame rearrangements. Part of the clones is not present; checked against another copy, under half of the missing clones reflect an unresolved V gene, and the others are unexplained. This sample's clone table shows fewer than 200,000 clones. The ten top clones hold about 2.2% of the sample. The sample was blood. Receptor source: a young woman in good health.

This chain uses TRBV5-6 with TRBJ1-2; no reliable D call. Germline CDR1 reads SGHDT; CDR2 reads YYEEEE. Trimming removed 3 bases from V and 7 bases from J, with 7 bases in between. This CDR3 spans 11 amino acids. The CDR3 coding sequence is TGTGCCAGCAGCTCGGTGGGTGGCTACACCTTC. Residues: CASSSVGGYTF.

The rearrangement links TRBV5-1 to TRBJ2-5; no clear D gene. CDR1 is SGHRS, CDR2 YFSETQ, per germline. V lost 4 bases and J 8 bases, leaving 15 bases between the germline ends. CDR3 length equals 13 residues. The CDR3 sequence is CASSRSSLETQYF. In DNA, the CDR3 is TGCGCCAGCAGCCGTTCCTCGCTAGAAACCCAGTACTTC.

J is TRBJ1-5 and V is TRBV30; D is possibly TRBD1 (6 bases). Trimming removed 2 bases at V and 4 bases at J, with 9 bases between. CDR1 is GTSNPN, CDR2 SVGIG, per germline (reference sequence). This CDR3 has 13 residues. CDR3 coding DNA: TGTGCCTGGAGTCCACAGGGAAATCAGCCCCAGCATTTT. Translation: CAWSPQGNQPQHF. Full variable domain (rest looked up from reference TRBV30 and TRBJ1-5): SQTIHQWPATLVQPVGSPLSLECTVEGTSNPNLYWYRQAAGRGLQLLFYSVGIGQISSEVPQNLSASRPQDRQFILSSKKLLLSDSGFYLCAWSPQGNQPQHFGDGTRLSIL.

This chain links TRBV28 with TRBJ2-7; D is unresolved. CDR1 is MDHEN, CDR2 SYDVKM, per germline. The length of the CDR3 is 14 residues. Trimming pared 6 bases from V and 3 bases from J, leaving 15 bases between. DNA for the CDR3: TGTGCCAGCAGCCTTACGGCAGAGATCTACGAGCAGTACTTC. Protein sequence: CASSLTAEIYEQYF.

Remarks on this clone: At one end, the junction sequence differs from germline, possibly due to a read error. J is TRBJ1-5 and V is TRBV19; D is unresolved. The CDR3 extends over 14 amino acids. Per the germline V gene, CDR1 is LNHDA and CDR2 is SQIVND (reference sequence). CDR3 sequence (DNA): TGTGCCAGTAGTATACGGGCGGGAGTTCAGGCCCAGCATTTT. Its protein product is CASSIRAGVQAQHF. The full variable domain, with the rest looked up from reference TRBV19 and TRBJ1-5, is DGGITQSPKYLFRKEGQNVTLSCEQNLNHDAMYWYRQDPGQGLRLIYYSQIVNDFQKGDIAEGYSVSREKKESFPLTVTSAQKNPTAFYLCASSIRAGVQAQHFGDGTRLSIL.

The V call is TRBV6-2 or TRBV6-3, the J call TRBJ1-6; D possibly corresponds to TRBD1 (5 bases). The V gene's germline CDR1 is MNHEY and CDR2 SVGEGT. The length of the CDR3 is 20 residues. V was shortened by 0 bases and J by 0 bases, with 18 bases between the two germline ends. The CDR3: CASSYSMGDATSSYNSPLHF. DNA of the CDR3: TGTGCCAGCAGTTACTCGATGGGGGACGCCACGAGCTCCTATAATTCACCCCTCCACTTT.

The chain carries TRBV27 and TRBJ2-1; TRBD2 might be the D (6 bases). V lost 10 bases and J 0 bases, leaving 16 bases between the germline ends. The CDR3 totals 15 residues. CDR1 and CDR2 from the germline V gene are MNHEY and SMNVEV (reference sequence). CDR3 loop: CAIRRGASSYNEQFF. The CDR3 DNA sequence: TGTGCCATCCGGCGGGGAGCGAGCTCCTACAATGAGCAGTTCTTC.

The chain carries TRBV7-9 and TRBJ2-7; the D is unclear. The CDR3 has 15 residues. Germline assignment: CDR1 SEHNR and CDR2 FQNEAQ (reference sequence). V gave up 5 bases and J gave up 2 bases, with 16 bases separating them. The DNA for the CDR3 is TGTGCCAGCAGCCAAGAGGTGGAGAGCCCCTACGAGCAGTACTTC. Translating gives CASSQEVESPYEQYF.

The chain carries TRBV12-3 or TRBV12-4 and TRBJ1-1; D is undetermined. CDR3 length: 11 residues. Trimming took off 6 bases at V and 11 bases at J, with 13 bases between the two ends. DNA for the CDR3: TGTGCCAGCAGGGGAACACTGAACGCTTTCTTT. The encoded protein is CASRGTLNAFF.

This chain joins TRBV4-1 and TRBJ2-1; D is undetermined. V was pared by 1 base and J by 9 bases, with 4 bases between. Per germline, CDR1 MGHRA and CDR2 YSYEKL. The CDR3 loop spans 11 amino acids. The CDR3 is CASSQGVEQFF. CDR3 DNA sequence: TGCGCCAGCAGCCAAGGGGTTGAGCAGTTCTTC.

The V gene is TRBV28, the J gene TRBJ1-1; D is undetermined. Per germline, CDR1 MDHEN and CDR2 SYDVKM. This CDR3 spans 11 amino acids. With 6 bases removed from V and 2 bases from J, the gap between germline ends came to 4 bases. Written as DNA, the CDR3 is TGTGCCAGCAGCAGAAACACTGAAGCTTTCTTT. Translating gives CASSRNTEAFF. The variable domain in full, completed from reference TRBV28 and TRBJ1-1, reads DVKVTQSSRYLVKRTGEKVFLECVQDMDHENMFWYRQDPGLGLRLIYFSYDVKMKEKGDIPEGYSVSREKKERFSLILESASTNQTSMYLCASSRNTEAFFGQGTRLTVV.

The chain uses TRBV11-2 and TRBJ2-1; 9 bases align to TRBD1. The CDR3 is made up of 14 amino acids. Germline CDR1 SGHAT, CDR2 FQNNGV. J lost 9 bases, V lost 6 bases, and 9 bases had no gene match. CDR3 amino acids: CASSSNRGRAEQFF. As DNA, the CDR3 is TGTGCCAGCAGTTCTAACAGGGGGCGGGCTGAGCAGTTCTTC. The variable domain in full, completed from reference TRBV11-2 and TRBJ2-1, reads EAGVAQSPRYKIIEKRQSVAFWCNPISGHATLYWYQQILGQGPKLLIQFQNNGVVDDSQLPKDRFSAERLKGVDSTLKIQPAKLEDSAVYLCASSSNRGRAEQFFGPGTRLTVL.

The J gene is TRBJ2-3, the V gene TRBV4-2; 7 bases match TRBD1. Germline CDR1 and CDR2: LGHNA and YNFKEQ. The CDR3 consists of 15 residues. V was clipped by 2 bases and J by 4 bases; unmatched bases: 6. CDR3 in amino acids: CASSQNRGASDTQYF. CDR3 in DNA: TGTGCCAGCAGCCAAAACAGGGGCGCATCAGATACGCAGTATTTT.

The rearrangement uses TRBV7-8 and TRBJ2-7, with D perhaps matching TRBD2 (7 bases). V lost 5 bases and J 5 bases, leaving 19 bases between the germline ends. The length of the CDR3 is 15 residues. The germline CDR1 and CDR2 sequences are SGHVS and FQNEAQ. The CDR3 nucleotides read TGTGCCAGCAGCATTTTTTGGGGGGGCGGGGACGAGCAGTACTTC. Its protein product is CASSIFWGGGDEQYF.

The rearrangement joins TRBV11-2 to TRBJ2-5; D may be TRBD1 (5 bases). Deletions cut 3 bases from V and 0 bases from J, with 8 bases between. The CDR3 runs 14 residues. CDR1 SGHAT and CDR2 FQNNGV come from the germline V gene. The CDR3 DNA reads as TGTGCCAGCAGCTTGGGGCAGTACCAAGAGACCCAGTACTTC. Translation: CASSLGQYQETQYF.

The gene calls are TRBV18 and TRBJ1-6, with TRBD1 as a possible D gene (6 bases). CDR3 length: 14 residues. The germline V and J ends were trimmed by 2 bases and 8 bases, with 10 bases remaining between them. Germline loops: CDR1 KGHSH, CDR2 LQKENI. The CDR3 coding sequence is TGTGCCAGCTCACCAAGGGGGATGGATTCACCCCTCCACTTT. Protein: CASSPRGMDSPLHF.

J is TRBJ2-7 and V is TRBV4-3; either TRBD1 or TRBD2 may supply D (5 bases each). The CDR3 is 16 amino acids. The germline CDR1 and CDR2 sequences are LGHNA and YSLEER. Between the trimmed V and J ends, which lost 0 bases and 0 bases, there was a span of 12 bases. The CDR3 loop reads CASSQDRGASSYEQYF. The DNA for the CDR3 is TGCGCCAGCAGCCAAGATCGAGGGGCGAGCTCCTACGAGCAGTACTTC.

V usage is TRBV19 and J usage is TRBJ2-4, with a possible D match to TRBD1 (5 bases). The germline V and J ends were trimmed by 3 bases and 6 bases, with 12 bases remaining between them. CDR3 length equals 14 residues. Per germline, CDR1 LNHDA and CDR2 SQIVND (reference sequence). The CDR3 DNA reads TGTGCCAGTAGTATTGGGGCAGGATTAAACATTCAGTACTTC. Protein: CASSIGAGLNIQYF.

The chain has TRBV19 and TRBJ1-2, with 7 bases that match TRBD1. Looked up from germline, CDR1 is LNHDA and CDR2 is SQIVND (reference sequence). The trim removed 1 base at V and 8 bases at J, leaving 4 bases unmatched. This CDR3 contains 13 residues. CDR3 in amino acids: CASSIGGQHGYTF. In DNA form, the CDR3 reads TGTGCCAGTAGTATAGGGGGACAGCACGGCTACACCTTC.

The J gene is TRBJ1-2, the V gene TRBV7-8; D is possibly TRBD1 (5 bases). This CDR3 spans 17 amino acids. Trimming pared 1 base from V and 7 bases from J, leaving 22 bases between. Germline CDR1 is SGHVS and CDR2 is FQNEAQ. DNA of the CDR3: TGTGCCAGCAGCTTAGGAGCTGGACATAAGGGTTATGGTGGCTACACCTTC. Its translation is CASSLGAGHKGYGGYTF.

The chain recombines TRBV10-2 with TRBJ2-6; 8 bases fit TRBD1. The CDR3 totals 15 residues. With 11 bases clipped from V and 0 bases from J, the junction kept 6 bases outside the gene matches. The germline V gene encodes CDR1 WSHSY and CDR2 SAAADI. The CDR3 region is CALRGQDSGANVLTF. The CDR3 nucleotides are TGCGCCCTGCGGGGACAGGACTCTGGGGCCAACGTCCTGACTTTC.